These 9 T cell receptor beta chains were sequenced from one sample in a study of cytomegalovirus exposure and HLA in healthy donors. 13 Jbeta primers and 60 Vbeta primers were used for the PCR. Only in-frame clones appear in the TCRdb table, and some are missing; sequencing was by immunoSEQ multiplex PCR. The sample records 150,000 to 200,000 clones, 75% to 80% being singletons. Input material: PBMCs. The receptors were sampled from a woman aged 30 to 39 in good health and CMV-seropositive.

The V call is TRBV5-1, the J call TRBJ2-6, with no clear D. The CDR3 consists of 16 residues. With 4 bases removed from V and 0 bases from J, the gap between germline ends came to 11 bases. Germline assignment: CDR1 SGHRS and CDR2 YFSETQ. This CDR3 reads CASSPAEVSGANVLTF. For the CDR3, the DNA is TGCGCCAGCAGCCCTGCCGAGGTCTCTGGGGCCAACGTCCTGACTTTC.

This chain uses TRBV11-2 with TRBJ1-5; weak D call: TRBD1 (5 bases). Trimming took off 1 base at V and 9 bases at J, with 13 bases between the two ends. This CDR3 is built from 14 residues. Looked up from germline, CDR1 is SGHAT and CDR2 is FQNNGV. The CDR3 is CASSLGQGPWPQHF. For the CDR3, the DNA is TGTGCCAGCAGCTTAGGTCAGGGCCCGTGGCCCCAGCATTTT.

This chain connects TRBV4-1 to TRBJ2-1; 14 bases align to TRBD2. After removal of 4 bases from V and 0 bases from J, the junction contained 8 bases not matched to a gene. CDR3 length: 19 residues. Germline V gene data show CDR1 as MGHRA and CDR2 as YSYEKL. CDR3 sequence (DNA): TGCGCCAGCAGCCCACTGGGGACTAGCGGGAGACCCTCCTACAATGAGCAGTTCTTC. Protein sequence: CASSPLGTSGRPSYNEQFF.

This chain links TRBV15 with TRBJ2-3; possibly TRBD2 for D (6 bases). Germline assignment: CDR1 LNHNV and CDR2 YYDKDF (reference sequence). The CDR3 has 15 amino acids. Trimming removed 4 bases at V and 1 base at J, with 12 bases between. CDR3 amino acids: CATSIGLTGTDTQYF. The CDR3 nucleotides read TGTGCCACCAGCATAGGACTAACCGGCACAGATACGCAGTATTTT.

CDR3 sequence (DNA): TGTGCCAGCACCCCTAGCTCTTCGTCCTCTGGAAACACCATATATTTT. This gives the protein CASTPSSSSSGNTIYF. The chain couples TRBV7-9 to TRBJ1-3; D is uncertain. The CDR3 has 16 amino acids. The V end was cut by 7 bases, the J end by 0 bases, with 16 bases between. Germline V CDR1 and CDR2: SEHNR, FQNEAQ (reference sequence).

V usage is TRBV6-6 and J usage is TRBJ1-2; weak D call: TRBD1 (6 bases). The CDR3 has 12 amino acids. With 6 bases removed from V and 7 bases from J, the gap between germline ends came to 12 bases. CDR1 and CDR2 (germline): MNHNY, SVGAGI (reference sequence). The CDR3 DNA reads TGTGCCAGCAGGGAGGGGGGGGGTGGCTACACCTTC. Amino acids: CASREGGGGYTF.

This clone occurred a few times. The chain links TRBV2 to TRBJ2-7; TRBD1 or TRBD2 may be the D gene (5 bases each). The CDR3 contains 15 residues. Trimming stripped 5 bases from V and 2 bases from J, with 16 bases between. The germline gives CDR1 SNHLY, CDR2 FYNNEI. The CDR3 region has the DNA TGTGCCAGCAGTCAAGAGGGGCGGTACACCTACGAGCAGTACTTC. Translation: CASSQEGRYTYEQYF.

This clone came up once. As DNA, the CDR3 is TGTGCCAGTAGTATAAGGGGGGGGACGGGAACCAACGTCCTGACTTTC. Encoded protein: CASSIRGGTGTNVLTF. This chain joins TRBV19 and TRBJ2-6, with a weak D call TRBD2 (7 bases). The CDR3 is 16 residues long. Germline CDR1 is LNHDA and CDR2 is SQIVND (reference sequence). Between the trimmed V and J ends, which lost 2 bases and 8 bases, there was a span of 16 bases.

V gene TRBV7-6 combines with J gene TRBJ2-7; maybe TRBD2 (6 bases). Deletions cut 3 bases from V and 3 bases from J, with 9 bases between. Germline assignment: CDR1 SGHVS and CDR2 FNYEAQ. The CDR3 sequence is 13 residues long. CDR3 bases: TGTGCCAGCAGCTTGGGTAGCGGCTACGAGCAGTACTTC. Residues: CASSLGSGYEQYF.